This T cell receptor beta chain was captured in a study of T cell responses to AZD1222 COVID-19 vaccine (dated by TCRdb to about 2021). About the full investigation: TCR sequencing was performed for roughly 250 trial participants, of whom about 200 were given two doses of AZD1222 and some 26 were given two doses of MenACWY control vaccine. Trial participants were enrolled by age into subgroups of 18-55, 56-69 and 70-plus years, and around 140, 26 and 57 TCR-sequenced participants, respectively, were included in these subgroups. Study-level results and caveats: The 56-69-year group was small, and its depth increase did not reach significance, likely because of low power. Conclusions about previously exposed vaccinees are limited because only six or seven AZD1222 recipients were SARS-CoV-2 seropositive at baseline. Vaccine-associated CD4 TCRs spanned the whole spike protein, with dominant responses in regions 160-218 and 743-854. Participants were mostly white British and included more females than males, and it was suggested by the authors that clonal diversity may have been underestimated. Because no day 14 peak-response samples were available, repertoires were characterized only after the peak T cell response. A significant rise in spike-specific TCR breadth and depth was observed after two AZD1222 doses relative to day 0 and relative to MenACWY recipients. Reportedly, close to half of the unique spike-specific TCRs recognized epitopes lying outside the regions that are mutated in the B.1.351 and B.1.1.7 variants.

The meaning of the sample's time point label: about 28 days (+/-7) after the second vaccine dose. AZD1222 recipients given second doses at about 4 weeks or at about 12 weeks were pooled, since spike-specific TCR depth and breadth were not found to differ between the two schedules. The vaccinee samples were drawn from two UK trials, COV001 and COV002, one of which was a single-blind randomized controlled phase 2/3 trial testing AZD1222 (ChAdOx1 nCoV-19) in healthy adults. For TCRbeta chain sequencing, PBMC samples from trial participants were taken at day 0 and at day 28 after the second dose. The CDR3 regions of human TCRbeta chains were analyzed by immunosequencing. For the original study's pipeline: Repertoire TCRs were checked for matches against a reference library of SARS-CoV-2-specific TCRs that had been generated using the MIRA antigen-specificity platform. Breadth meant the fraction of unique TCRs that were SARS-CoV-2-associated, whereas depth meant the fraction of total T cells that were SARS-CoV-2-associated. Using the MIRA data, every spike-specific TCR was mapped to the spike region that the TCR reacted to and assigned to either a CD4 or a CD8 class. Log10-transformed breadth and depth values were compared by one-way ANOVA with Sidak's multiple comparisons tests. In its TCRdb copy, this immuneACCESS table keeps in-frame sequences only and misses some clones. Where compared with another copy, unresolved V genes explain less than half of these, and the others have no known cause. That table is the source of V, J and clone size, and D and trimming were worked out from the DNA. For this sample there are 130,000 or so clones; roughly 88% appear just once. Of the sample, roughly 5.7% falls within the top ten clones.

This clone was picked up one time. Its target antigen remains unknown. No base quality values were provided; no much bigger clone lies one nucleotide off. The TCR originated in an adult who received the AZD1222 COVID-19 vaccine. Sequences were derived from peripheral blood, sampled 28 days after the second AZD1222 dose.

This receptor carries the CDR3 CASSWRTGAIYSPLHF. The sequenced DNA is TGTGCCAGCAGTTGGAGGACAGGGGCAATTTATTCACCCCTCCACTTT. This sequence uses TRBV6-5 and TRBJ1-6, with 9 junctional bases fitting TRBD1. The germline V gene encodes CDR1 MNHEY and CDR2 SVGAGI. The CDR3 sequence holds 16 residues, the cysteine and phenylalanine included. Only the CDR3 part of the read is kept: 48 bases, read in frame from the first base. The V end gives up 4 bases and the J end 8 bases, leaving 9 bases in the junction not matched to a gene.